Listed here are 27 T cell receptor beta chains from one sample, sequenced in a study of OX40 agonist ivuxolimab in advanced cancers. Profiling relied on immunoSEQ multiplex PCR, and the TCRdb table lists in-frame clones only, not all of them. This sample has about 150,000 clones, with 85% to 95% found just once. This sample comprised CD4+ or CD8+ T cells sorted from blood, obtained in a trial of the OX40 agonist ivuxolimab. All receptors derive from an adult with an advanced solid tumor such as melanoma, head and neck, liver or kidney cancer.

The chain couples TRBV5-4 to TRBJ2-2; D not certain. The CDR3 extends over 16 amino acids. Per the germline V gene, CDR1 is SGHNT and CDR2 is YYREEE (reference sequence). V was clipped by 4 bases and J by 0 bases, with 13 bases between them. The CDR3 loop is CASSQDPGSNTGELFF. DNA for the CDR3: TGTGCCAGCAGCCAGGACCCCGGATCGAACACCGGGGAGCTGTTTTTT.

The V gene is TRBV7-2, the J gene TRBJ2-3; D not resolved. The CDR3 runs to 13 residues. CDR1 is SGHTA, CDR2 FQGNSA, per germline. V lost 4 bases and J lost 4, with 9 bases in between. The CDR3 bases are TGTGCCAGCAGCTCCGTCACCTCAGATACGCAGTATTTT. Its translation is CASSSVTSDTQYF.

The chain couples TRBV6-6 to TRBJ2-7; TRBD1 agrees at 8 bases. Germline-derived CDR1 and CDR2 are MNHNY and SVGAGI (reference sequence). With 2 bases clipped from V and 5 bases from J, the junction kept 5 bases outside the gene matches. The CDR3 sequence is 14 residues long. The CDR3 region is CASSYQGQDHEQYF. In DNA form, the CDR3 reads TGTGCCAGCAGTTACCAGGGACAGGATCACGAGCAGTACTTC.

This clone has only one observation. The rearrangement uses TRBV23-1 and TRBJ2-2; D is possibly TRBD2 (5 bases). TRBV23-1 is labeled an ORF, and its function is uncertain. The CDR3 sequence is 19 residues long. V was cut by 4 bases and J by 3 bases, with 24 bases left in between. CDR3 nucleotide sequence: TGCGCCAGCAGTCGGGCCCCCGCCACGGCTAAGGAGGACACCGGGGAGCTGTTTTTT. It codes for CASSRAPATAKEDTGELFF.

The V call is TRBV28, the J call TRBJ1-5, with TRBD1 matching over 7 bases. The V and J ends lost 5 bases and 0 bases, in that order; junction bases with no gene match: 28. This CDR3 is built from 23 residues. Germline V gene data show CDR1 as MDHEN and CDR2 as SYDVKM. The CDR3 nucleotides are TGTGCCAGCAGTGTGGGACAGACCTGGGGCAGGGCAAAGGCCGATGATAGCAATCAGCCCCAGCATTTT. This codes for CASSVGQTWGRAKADDSNQPQHF.

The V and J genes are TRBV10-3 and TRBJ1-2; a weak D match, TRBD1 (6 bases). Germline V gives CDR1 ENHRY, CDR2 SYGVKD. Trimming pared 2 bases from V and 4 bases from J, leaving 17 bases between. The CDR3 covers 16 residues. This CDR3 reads CAISETYRDLPYGYTF. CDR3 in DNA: TGTGCCATCAGTGAGACATACAGGGACCTCCCCTATGGCTACACCTTC.

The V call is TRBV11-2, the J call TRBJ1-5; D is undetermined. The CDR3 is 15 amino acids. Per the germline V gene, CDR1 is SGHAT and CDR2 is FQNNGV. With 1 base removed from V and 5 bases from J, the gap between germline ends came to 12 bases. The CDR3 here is CASSLAPVEYQPQHF. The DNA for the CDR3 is TGTGCCAGCAGCTTAGCCCCAGTCGAGTATCAGCCCCAGCATTTT.

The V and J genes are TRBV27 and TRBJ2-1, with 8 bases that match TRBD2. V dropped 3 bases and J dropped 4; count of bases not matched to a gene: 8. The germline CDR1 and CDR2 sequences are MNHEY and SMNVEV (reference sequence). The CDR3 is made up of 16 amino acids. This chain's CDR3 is CASSFRGRTEYNEQFF. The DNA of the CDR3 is TGTGCCAGCAGTTTCCGCGGGAGGACGGAATACAATGAGCAGTTCTTC.

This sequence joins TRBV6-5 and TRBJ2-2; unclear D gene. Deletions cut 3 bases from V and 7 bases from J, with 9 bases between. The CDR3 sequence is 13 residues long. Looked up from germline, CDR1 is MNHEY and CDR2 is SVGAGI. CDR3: CASSYRRIGELFF. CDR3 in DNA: TGTGCCAGCAGTTATCGACGGATCGGGGAGCTGTTTTTT.

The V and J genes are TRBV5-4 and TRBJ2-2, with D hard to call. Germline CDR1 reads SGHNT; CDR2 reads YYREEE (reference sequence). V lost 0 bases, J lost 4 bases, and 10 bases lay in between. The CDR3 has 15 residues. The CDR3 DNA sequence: TGTGCCAGCAGCTTGGGTATAGGGCGCACCGGGGAGCTGTTTTTT. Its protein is CASSLGIGRTGELFF.

The CDR3 DNA is TGTGCCAGCACCGCATCTAGCGTTGTATCGCAGTATTTT. This sequence encodes CASTASSVVSQYF. The gene calls are TRBV6-1 and TRBJ2-3; D is possibly TRBD2 (6 bases). CDR1 MNHNS and CDR2 SASEGT come from the germline V gene. V gave up 7 bases and J gave up 10 bases, with 18 bases separating them. This CDR3 region has 13 residues.

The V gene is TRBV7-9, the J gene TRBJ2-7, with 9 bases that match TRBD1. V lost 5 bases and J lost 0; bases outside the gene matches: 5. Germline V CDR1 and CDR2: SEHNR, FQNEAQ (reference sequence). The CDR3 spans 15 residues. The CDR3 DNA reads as TGTGCCAGCAGCCGCCGGACAGGGGCCTCCTACGAGCAGTACTTC. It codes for CASSRRTGASYEQYF.

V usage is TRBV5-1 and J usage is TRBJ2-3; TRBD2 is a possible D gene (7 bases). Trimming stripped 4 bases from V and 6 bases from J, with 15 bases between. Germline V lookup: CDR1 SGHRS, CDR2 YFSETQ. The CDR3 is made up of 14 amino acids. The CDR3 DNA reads TGCGCCAGCAGCCTCGGTCGGGGGGCTGATACGCAGTATTTT. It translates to CASSLGRGADTQYF.

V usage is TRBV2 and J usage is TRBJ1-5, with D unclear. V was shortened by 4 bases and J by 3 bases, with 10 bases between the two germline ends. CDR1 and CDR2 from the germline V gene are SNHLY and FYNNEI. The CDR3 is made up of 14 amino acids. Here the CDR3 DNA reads TGTGCCAGCAGTGTGGGCAGTTCCAATCAGCCCCAGCATTTT. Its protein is CASSVGSSNQPQHF.

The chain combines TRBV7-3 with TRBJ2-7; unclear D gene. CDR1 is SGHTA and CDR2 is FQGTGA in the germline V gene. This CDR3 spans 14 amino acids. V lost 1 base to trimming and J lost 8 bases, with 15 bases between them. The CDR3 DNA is TGTGCCAGCAGCTTAAGTGGGCCGCCGGAACAGCAGTACTTC. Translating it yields CASSLSGPPEQQYF. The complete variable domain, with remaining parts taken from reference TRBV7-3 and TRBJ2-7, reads GAGVSQTPSNKVTEKGKYVELRCDPISGHTALYWYRQSLGQGPEFLIYFQGTGAADDSGLPNDRFFAVRPEGSVSTLKIQRTERGDSAVYLCASSLSGPPEQQYFGPGTRLTVT.

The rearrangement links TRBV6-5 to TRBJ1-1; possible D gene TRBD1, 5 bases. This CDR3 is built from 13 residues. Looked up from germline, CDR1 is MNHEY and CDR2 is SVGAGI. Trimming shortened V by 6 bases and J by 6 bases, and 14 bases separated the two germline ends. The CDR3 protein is CASSQQAAAEAFF. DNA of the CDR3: TGTGCCAGCAGCCAACAGGCGGCGGCTGAAGCTTTCTTT.

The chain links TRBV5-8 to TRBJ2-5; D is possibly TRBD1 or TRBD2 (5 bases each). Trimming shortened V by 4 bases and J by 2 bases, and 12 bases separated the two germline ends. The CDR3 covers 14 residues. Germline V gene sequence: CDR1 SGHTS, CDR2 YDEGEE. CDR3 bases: TGTGCCAGCAGCCCGGGGCGGCTACAAGAGACCCAGTACTTC. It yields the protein CASSPGRLQETQYF. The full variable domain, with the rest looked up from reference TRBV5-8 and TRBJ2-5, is EAGVTQSPTHLIKTRGQQATLRCSPISGHTSVYWYQQALGLGLQFLLWYDEGEERNRGNFPPRFSGRQFPNYSSELNVNALELEDSALYLCASSPGRLQETQYFGPGTRLLVL.

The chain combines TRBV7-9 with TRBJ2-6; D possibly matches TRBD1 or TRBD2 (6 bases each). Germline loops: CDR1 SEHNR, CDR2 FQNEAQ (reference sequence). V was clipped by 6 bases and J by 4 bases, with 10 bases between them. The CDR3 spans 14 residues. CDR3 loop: CASRRGQGANVLTF. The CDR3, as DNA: TGTGCCAGCAGACGGGGGCAGGGGGCCAACGTCCTGACTTTC.

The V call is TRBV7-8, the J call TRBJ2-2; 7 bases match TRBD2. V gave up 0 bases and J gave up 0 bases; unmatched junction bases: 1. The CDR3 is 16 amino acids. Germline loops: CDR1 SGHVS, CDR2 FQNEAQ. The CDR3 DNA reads TGTGCCAGCAGCTTAGCCAGCGGGGCGAACACCGGGGAGCTGTTTTTT. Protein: CASSLASGANTGELFF.

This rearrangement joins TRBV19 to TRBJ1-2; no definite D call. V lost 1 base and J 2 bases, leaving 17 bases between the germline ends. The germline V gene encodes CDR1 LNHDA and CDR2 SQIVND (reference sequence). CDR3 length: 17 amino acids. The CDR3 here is CASSIARHRTGNYGYTF. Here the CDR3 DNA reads TGTGCCAGTAGTATAGCCCGTCACCGGACGGGGAACTATGGCTACACCTTC.

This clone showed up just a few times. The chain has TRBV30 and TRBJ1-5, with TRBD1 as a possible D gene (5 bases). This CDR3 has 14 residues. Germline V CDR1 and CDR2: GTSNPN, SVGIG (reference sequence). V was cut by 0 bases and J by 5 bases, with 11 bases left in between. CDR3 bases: TGTGCCTGGAGTGTACACGCACAGGATCAGCCCCAGCATTTT. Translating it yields CAWSVHAQDQPQHF.

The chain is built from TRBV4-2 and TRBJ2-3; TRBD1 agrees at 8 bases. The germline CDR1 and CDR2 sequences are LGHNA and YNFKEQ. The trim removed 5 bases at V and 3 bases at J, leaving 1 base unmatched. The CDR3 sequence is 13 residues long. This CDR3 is CASSGTGTDTQYF. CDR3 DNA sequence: TGTGCCAGCAGCGGGACAGGTACAGATACGCAGTATTTT.

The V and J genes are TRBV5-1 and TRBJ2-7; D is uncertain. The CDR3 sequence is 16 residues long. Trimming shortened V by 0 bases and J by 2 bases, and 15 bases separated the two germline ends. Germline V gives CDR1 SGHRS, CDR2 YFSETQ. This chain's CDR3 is CASSLAKKGLPYEQYF. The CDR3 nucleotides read TGCGCCAGCAGCTTGGCCAAAAAGGGCTTACCCTACGAGCAGTACTTC.

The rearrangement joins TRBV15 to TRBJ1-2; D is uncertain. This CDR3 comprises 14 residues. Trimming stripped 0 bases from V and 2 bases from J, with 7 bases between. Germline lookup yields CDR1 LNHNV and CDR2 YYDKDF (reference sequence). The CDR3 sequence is CATSRDRTNYGYTF. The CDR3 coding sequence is TGTGCCACCAGCAGAGATCGGACCAACTATGGCTACACCTTC.

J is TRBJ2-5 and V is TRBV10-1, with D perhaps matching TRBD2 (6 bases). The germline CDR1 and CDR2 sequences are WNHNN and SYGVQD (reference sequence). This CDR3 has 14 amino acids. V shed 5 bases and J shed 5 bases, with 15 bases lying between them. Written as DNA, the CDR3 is TGCGCCAGCAGTTCGGGACTCTCACCGGAGACCCAGTACTTC. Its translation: CASSSGLSPETQYF.

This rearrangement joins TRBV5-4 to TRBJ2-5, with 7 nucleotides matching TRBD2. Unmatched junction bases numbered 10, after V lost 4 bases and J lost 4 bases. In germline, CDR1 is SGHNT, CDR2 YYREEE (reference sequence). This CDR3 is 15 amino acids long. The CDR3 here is CASSPRGRDRETQYF. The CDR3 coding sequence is TGTGCCAGCAGCCCTAGAGGGAGGGATCGAGAGACCCAGTACTTC.

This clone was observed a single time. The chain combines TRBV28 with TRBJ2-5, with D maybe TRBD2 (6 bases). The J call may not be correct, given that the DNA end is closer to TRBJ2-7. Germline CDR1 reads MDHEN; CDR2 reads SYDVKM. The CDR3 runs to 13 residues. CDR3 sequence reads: CASSLGGSYEQYF. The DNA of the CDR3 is TGTGCCAGCAGTTTGGGAGGCTCCTACGAGCAGTACTTC.